This T cell receptor (beta chain) was profiled in a study of T-cell memory formation after mild COVID-19. Overall study: The study found TCR clusters largely donor specific. The study's findings and limits: Pre-infection memory contained some responding clones, which suggested that cross-reactive memory had joined. Later expanders leaned CD4+, whereas day 15 to 85 contracting clones were balanced CD4/CD8.

This clonotype occurred a few times. Its specificity is unknown. It was 5'RACE with constant-segment primers that produced the TCR alpha and TCR beta cDNA libraries, which carried sample barcodes and UMIs. TCRdb re-analysed the 5' RACE reads in MiXCR, keeping a single row per CDR3 protein. The repertoire holds hundreds of thousands of distinct CDR3 sequences, over 15% seen once, with approximately 8.1% in the top ten. V shed 1 base and J shed 0 bases, with 12 bases lying between them. This CDR3 is built from 16 residues. In germline, CDR1 is SGHTA, CDR2 FQGTGA. This TCR came from an adult woman who had mild COVID-19 (a few samples of this study predate the infection). Cell type and time point are not known. The sample was PBMCs or a T cell subset sorted from them (not recorded which). This rearrangement joins TRBV7-3 to TRBJ1-1; D unclear. In DNA, the CDR3 is TGTGCCAGCAGCTTAAGTTTGCGACGAATGAACACTGAAGCTTTCTTT. Translating it yields CASSLSLRRMNTEAFF.